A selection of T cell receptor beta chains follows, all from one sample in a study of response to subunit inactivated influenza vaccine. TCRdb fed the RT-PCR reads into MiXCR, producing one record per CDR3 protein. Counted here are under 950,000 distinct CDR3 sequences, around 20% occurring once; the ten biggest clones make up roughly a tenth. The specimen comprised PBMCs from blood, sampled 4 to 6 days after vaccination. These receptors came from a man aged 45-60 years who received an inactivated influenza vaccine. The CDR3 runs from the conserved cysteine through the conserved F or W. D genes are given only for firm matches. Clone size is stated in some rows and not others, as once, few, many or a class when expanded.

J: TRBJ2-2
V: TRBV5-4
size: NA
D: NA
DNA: TGTGCCAGCAGCTTGAATCCTCGGGTCGGTAACGGGGAGCTGTTTTTT
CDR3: CASSLNPRVGNGELFF

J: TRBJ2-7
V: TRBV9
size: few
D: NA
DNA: TGTGCCAGCAGCGCAGGACACGGAACCTACGAGCAGTACTTC
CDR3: CASSAGHGTYEQYF

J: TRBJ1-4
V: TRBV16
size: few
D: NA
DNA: TGTGCCAGCAGTCGAAGACGGACTAATGAAAAACTGTTTTTT
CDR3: CASSRRRTNEKLFF

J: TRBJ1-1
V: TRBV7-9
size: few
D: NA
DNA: TGTGCCAGCAGCTTAGCTGCCAGGGGAGGGACTGAAGCTTTCTTT
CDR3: CASSLAARGGTEAFF

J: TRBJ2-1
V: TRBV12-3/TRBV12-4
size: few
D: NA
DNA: TGTGCCAGCAGTTTAAAGGGGGTCCATGAGCAGTTCTTC
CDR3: CASSLKGVHEQFF

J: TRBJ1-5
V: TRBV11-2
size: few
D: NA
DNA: TGTGCCAGCAGCTTAGATTATGGACAGCCCCAGCATTTT
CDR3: CASSLDYGQPQHF

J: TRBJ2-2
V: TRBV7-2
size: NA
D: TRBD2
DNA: TGTGCCAGCAGCCGTACTAGCGGGAGGGCCGCGAACGGGGAGCTGTTTTTT
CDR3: CASSRTSGRAANGELFF

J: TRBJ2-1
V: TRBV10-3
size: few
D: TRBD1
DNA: TGTGCCATCAGTGAACAGGGGGCAATCCGGGGCAATGAGCAGTTCTTC
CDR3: CAISEQGAIRGNEQFF

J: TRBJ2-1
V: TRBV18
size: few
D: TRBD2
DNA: TGTGCCAGCTCACCGGGACTAGCGGGAGTGAACAATGAGCAGTTCTTC
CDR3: CASSPGLAGVNNEQFF

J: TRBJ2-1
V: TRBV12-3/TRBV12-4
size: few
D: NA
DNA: TGTGCCAGCAGCTTCTACGGCGCATACAATGAGCAGTTCTTC
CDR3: CASSFYGAYNEQFF

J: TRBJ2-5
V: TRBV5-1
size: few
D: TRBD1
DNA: TGCGCCAGCAGCGGAACAGGGGGCGTTCCATCAGAGACCCAGTACTTC
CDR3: CASSGTGGVPSETQYF

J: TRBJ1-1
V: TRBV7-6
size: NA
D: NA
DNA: TGTGCCAGCAGCTTCGGGAACCCGAACACTGAAGCTTTCTTT
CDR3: CASSFGNPNTEAFF

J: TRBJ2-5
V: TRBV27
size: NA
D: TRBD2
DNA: TGTGCCAGCAGTTCGGGACTAGCGGGAGCCCGGGAGACCCAGTACTTC
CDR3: CASSSGLAGARETQYF

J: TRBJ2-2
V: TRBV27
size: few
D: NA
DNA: TGTGCCAGCAGCTCATGGAACACCGGGGAGCTGTTTTTT
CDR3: CASSSWNTGELFF

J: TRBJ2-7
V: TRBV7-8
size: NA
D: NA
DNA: TGTGCCAGCAGCTTAGCCAGACTGAGGGGTTACGAGCAGTACTTC
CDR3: CASSLARLRGYEQYF

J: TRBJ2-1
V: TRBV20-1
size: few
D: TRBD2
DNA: TGCAGTGCTAAGGGACTAGCGTCCTACAATGAGCAGTTCTTC
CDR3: CSAKGLASYNEQFF

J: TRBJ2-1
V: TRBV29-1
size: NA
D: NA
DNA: TGCAGCGTTAGGGGAGGGGGTACCCCTGAGGGGAGGCTCAATGAGCAGTTCTTC
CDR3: CSVRGGGTPEGRLNEQFF